This passage covers 4 T cell receptor beta chains from one sample sequenced in a study of CD4 T cells in relation to SARS-CoV-2 and coronaviruses. No cognate antigen is known for these TCRs. Unexposed donor CD4+ T cells date from about 2011-2019, before the COVID-19 pandemic. CD4+ T cells were isolated from the cells after 10 days of culture. Method: immunoSEQ multiplex PCR; TCRdb's copy keeps in-frame clones and lacks some. This sample has about 12,000 clones, with roughly 65% found just once. Sample: CD4+ T cells from PBMCs, cultured in vitro. These receptors were obtained from a human donor in good health.

CDR3 DNA: TGTGCCAGTACCGGGACTAGCGTGTCAAATGAGCAGTTCTTC. Residues: CASTGTSVSNEQFF. The chain combines TRBV19 with TRBJ2-1; TRBD2 aligns across 10 bases. The germline V gene encodes CDR1 LNHDA and CDR2 SQIVND (reference sequence). V lost 7 bases to trimming and J lost 7 bases; unmatched junction nucleotides: 7. CDR3 length: 14 amino acids.

The V gene is TRBV10-3, the J gene TRBJ2-5; tentatively, D is TRBD1 (6 bases). Trimming pared 3 bases from V and 1 base from J, leaving 9 bases between. This CDR3 is built from 14 residues. The germline V gene encodes CDR1 ENHRY and CDR2 SYGVKD. CDR3 loop: CAISDPDSQETQYF. The CDR3 nucleotides are TGTGCCATCAGTGACCCGGACAGCCAAGAGACCCAGTACTTC.

This clone was picked up a small number of times. This chain connects TRBV5-1 to TRBJ2-1; 8 bases agree with TRBD2. The CDR3 length is 13 residues. CDR1 and CDR2 (germline): SGHRS, YFSETQ. The J segment lost 9 bases and the V segment lost 4 bases, leaving 6 bases of the junction unmatched. DNA for the CDR3: TGCGCCAGCAGCCCGGGAAGCGGGGGTGAGCAGTTCTTC. Its translation is CASSPGSGGEQFF.

In this sample, this clone turned up a few times. This chain joins TRBV6-1 and TRBJ2-7; 9 bases align to TRBD2. The ends lost 5 bases at V and 4 bases at J; junction bases unmatched: 9. The length of the CDR3 is 15 residues. CDR1 and CDR2 from the germline V gene are MNHNS and SASEGT. CDR3 loop: CASSPLGLALYEQYF. Written as DNA, the CDR3 is TGTGCCAGCAGTCCTCTAGGACTAGCGTTGTACGAGCAGTACTTC.